This passage covers 13 T cell receptor beta chains from one sample sequenced in a study of CD8 T cells in ankylosing spondylitis. Study-level points and caveats: What appeared characteristic of ankylosing spondylitis blood was a TCR beta motif of under 10 highly homologous variants.

These receptors have no known antigen. A single record per CDR3 protein comes from TCRdb applying MiXCR to the 5' RACE reads. The top ten clones hold roughly 3.5% of a sample with fewer than 550,000 distinct CDR3 sequences, 5.3% of them seen once. The sequencing input was blood, either unsorted or a sorted T cell fraction (not recorded which). All receptors come from a male donor with ankylosing spondylitis.

In its sample, this clonotype was seen a few times. The chain employs TRBV7-2 and TRBJ2-5, with D perhaps TRBD1 (5 bases). The ends were cut back, 0 bases at V and 12 bases at J, with 14 bases in the middle. The CDR3 runs 13 residues. CDR1 is SGHTA and CDR2 is FQGNSA in the germline V gene. As DNA, the CDR3 is TGTGCCAGCAGCTTAGCGCAAGGGGCTCACGAGTACTTC. This gives the protein CASSLAQGAHEYF. Together with reference TRBV7-2 and TRBJ2-5, the CDR3 gives the full variable domain: GAGVSQSPSNKVTEKGKDVELRCDPISGHTALYWYRQSLGQGLEFLIYFQGNSAPDKSGLPSDRFSAERTGGSVSTLTIQRTQQEDSAVYLCASSLAQGAHEYFGPGTRLLVL.

This clonotype was counted ten times or more. The genes are TRBV9 and TRBJ2-3, with 7 bases fitting TRBD1. The junction had 7 bases not matched to a gene; V was cut back by 0 bases and J by 3 bases. The length of the CDR3 is 16 residues. The germline gives CDR1 SGDLS, CDR2 YYNGEE. CDR3 region: CASSVGGQRPTDTQYF. The DNA for the CDR3 is TGTGCCAGCAGCGTAGGGGGACAGAGACCGACAGATACGCAGTATTTT.

This clonotype was counted at least ten times. As DNA, the CDR3 is TGTGCCAGCAGCTTAGGTCGGGGGACCACTGAAGCTTTCTTT. It specifies CASSLGRGTTEAFF. V gene TRBV7-2 combines with J gene TRBJ1-1; a weak D match, TRBD1 (5 bases). The germline V and J ends were trimmed by 1 base and 4 bases, with 10 bases remaining between them. The CDR3 runs 14 residues. Germline-derived CDR1 and CDR2 are SGHTA and FQGNSA. Variable domain in full (rest from reference TRBV7-2 and TRBJ1-1): GAGVSQSPSNKVTEKGKDVELRCDPISGHTALYWYRQSLGQGLEFLIYFQGNSAPDKSGLPSDRFSAERTGGSVSTLTIQRTQQEDSAVYLCASSLGRGTTEAFFGQGTRLTVV.

This clonotype appeared many times. The V and J genes are TRBV10-3 and TRBJ1-1; 7 bases map to TRBD1. The CDR3 consists of 13 residues. V trimming: 7 bases; J trimming: 4 bases; junction bases outside the gene matches: 6. Germline V gene sequence: CDR1 ENHRY, CDR2 SYGVKD. This CDR3 reads CAINQGEGTEAFF. CDR3 nucleotides: TGTGCCATCAATCAGGGGGAGGGCACTGAAGCTTTCTTT.

The sample holds many counts of this clonotype. The chain couples TRBV12-3 or TRBV12-4 to TRBJ2-3; unclear D gene. The CDR3 has 16 amino acids. Trimming cost V 2 bases and J 0 bases, with 12 bases left between them. CDR3 coding DNA: TGTGCCAGCAGTTTAAGGGCGGTATCTAGCACAGATACGCAGTATTTT. Its protein product is CASSLRAVSSTDTQYF.

This clonotype was seen ten or more times. This chain joins TRBV27 and TRBJ2-1; 10 bases are shared with TRBD2. CDR1 is MNHEY and CDR2 is SMNVEV in the germline V gene (reference sequence). V was pared by 1 base and J by 2 bases, with 5 bases of the junction left unmatched. The CDR3 sequence is 17 residues long. The DNA of the CDR3 is TGTGCCAGCAGTTTATTGGCTAGCGGGGGTACCTACAATGAGCAGTTCTTC. It yields the protein CASSLLASGGTYNEQFF.

The chain employs TRBV20-1 and TRBJ2-1; 14 bases map to TRBD2. Germline CDR1 is DFQATT and CDR2 is SNEGSKA (reference sequence). Trimming removed 7 bases from V and 2 bases from J; junction bases left unmatched: 7. This CDR3 spans 16 amino acids. CDR3 coding DNA: TGCAGTGGCCGCAGGACTAGCGGGGGGACCTACAATGAGCAGTTCTTC. Translated: CSGRRTSGGTYNEQFF.

This clonotype was counted many times. V usage is TRBV6-1 and J usage is TRBJ1-3, with unresolved D. With 1 base removed from V and 0 bases from J, the gap between germline ends came to 7 bases. Germline CDR1 and CDR2: MNHNS and SASEGT. The CDR3 runs 15 residues. The CDR3 DNA reads as TGTGCCAGCAGTGAAGGACGGCTCTCTGGAAACACCATATATTTT. It codes for CASSEGRLSGNTIYF.

This clonotype was picked up many times. The chain employs TRBV20-1 and TRBJ1-1; D is undetermined. The CDR3 has 12 amino acids. V lost 3 bases, J lost 10 bases, and 15 bases lay in between. The germline CDR1 and CDR2 sequences are DFQATT and SNEGSKA (reference sequence). CDR3 loop: CSASRTPTLAFF. In nucleotides, the CDR3 is TGCAGTGCTAGTCGCACCCCTACTTTAGCTTTCTTT.

The V gene is TRBV20-1, the J gene TRBJ2-1, with TRBD2 as a possible D gene (6 bases). Germline loops: CDR1 DFQATT, CDR2 SNEGSKA (reference sequence). The CDR3 has 15 residues. V dropped 1 base and J dropped 3 bases, with 13 bases sitting between them. CDR3 residues: CSARGLARLYNEQFF. The DNA of the CDR3 is TGCAGTGCTAGAGGGCTAGCGCGGCTCTACAATGAGCAGTTCTTC.

This clonotype was detected many times. The chain has TRBV29-1 and TRBJ1-2; D uncertain. The CDR3 totals 12 residues. The germline V gene has CDR1 SQVTM and CDR2 ANQGSEA. Trimming cost V 2 bases and J 8 bases, with 12 bases left between them. CDR3 amino acids: CSVEIRFSGYTF. Written as DNA, the CDR3 is TGCAGCGTTGAAATCCGGTTCTCGGGCTACACCTTC.

This clonotype was recorded a few times. The V and J genes are TRBV5-1 and TRBJ1-1, with unresolved D. CDR1 is SGHRS and CDR2 is YFSETQ in the germline V gene. The CDR3 is 16 amino acids. V was cut by 0 bases and J by 2 bases, with 14 bases left in between. The chain's CDR3 is CASSLASALINTEAFF. Written as DNA, the CDR3 is TGCGCCAGCAGCTTGGCCTCAGCGTTGATAAACACTGAAGCTTTCTTT.

This clonotype was counted ten times or more. This rearrangement joins TRBV4-2 to TRBJ1-5, with D unresolved. This CDR3 contains 16 residues. V gave up 1 base and J gave up 1 base, with 11 bases separating them. In germline, CDR1 is LGHNA, CDR2 YNFKEQ. CDR3 protein: CASSQGRDFSNQPQHF. The CDR3, as DNA: TGTGCCAGCAGCCAAGGGCGGGATTTCAGCAATCAGCCCCAGCATTTT.